In its sample, the clone carrying this T cell receptor beta chain was seen many times. Antigen unknown. The library targeted TCRbeta and was prepared with unique molecular identifiers. One entry per CDR3 protein results from TCRdb running MiXCR on the PCR reads. Among 200,000 or so distinct CDR3 sequences listed, approximately 6.3% were seen once. Per germline, CDR1 SGHTA and CDR2 FQGNSA. This CDR3 has 15 amino acids. The V end lost 4 bases, the J end lost 3 bases, and 14 bases lay between the germline ends. The data stem from a study of T-cell reconstitution after alpha-beta-depleted transplantation in children. General study points: One year post-transplant, T-cell counts and diversity were largely derived from T cells produced anew.

The chain joins TRBV7-2 to TRBJ2-3, with D possibly matching TRBD1 (6 bases). The starting material was PBMCs, obtained before TCRalphabeta/CD19-depleted stem cell transplant. The sequence was collected from a boy aged 2 to 10 with acute lymphoblastic leukemia, due to receive a stem cell transplant. The CDR3 nucleotides are TGTGCCAGCAGCTCGAGGCGGACAGAAACAGATACGCAGTATTTT. Translated, it gives CASSSRRTETDTQYF.